These T cell receptor beta chains were read from a single sample in a study of blood T cell repertoires in COVID-19. This table comes from immunoSEQ multiplex PCR, and its TCRdb copy is limited to in-frame clones, with some not included. This table has around 200,000 clones, 80% to 90% appearing once. Source material: PBMCs or T cells enriched from blood (not recorded which). These receptors were taken from a woman aged 30 to 39 who had been exposed to COVID-19. Each CDR3 is given with its conserved first and last residue. The order of the fields is CDR3 length, J gene, V gene, D gene, clone size, CDR3 DNA, CDR3 protein. D genes are given only for firm matches. Clone size, where shown, is once, few, many, or a class for clones that have expanded.

>15|TRBJ1-4|TRBV5-5|NA|few
TGTGCCAGCAGCCGGGTGGGGCCGGCTAATGAAAAACTGTTTTTT
CASSRVGPANEKLFF
>15|TRBJ2-7|TRBV24-1|TRBD1|NA
TGTGCCACCAGTGATCCCGGGACAGGTAACGTCGAGCAGTACTTC
CATSDPGTGNVEQYF
>14|TRBJ1-2|TRBV9|TRBD1|NA
TGTGCCAGCAGCGCTCAGGGGGCCTCCTATGGCTACACCTTC
CASSAQGASYGYTF
>13|TRBJ1-1|TRBV5-1|NA|NA
TGCGCCAGCAGCTTGGTACCAGGTTCCGAAGCTTTCTTT
CASSLVPGSEAFF
>18|TRBJ2-3|TRBV7-2|TRBD2|NA
TGTGCCAGCAGCTCGACTAGCGGGGGGCAAATAAGCACAGATACGCAGTATTTT
CASSSTSGGQISTDTQYF
>14|TRBJ2-3|TRBV3-1/TRBV3-2|NA|NA
TGTGCCAGCAGCCAATCCCACGATCCTAATACGCAGTATTTT
CASSQSHDPNTQYF
>14|TRBJ2-1|TRBV19|NA|NA
TGTGCCAGTACCTCGACGGGGGGCCCCAATGAGCAGTTCTTC
CASTSTGGPNEQFF
>15|TRBJ2-1|TRBV18|TRBD1|NA
TGTGCCAGCTCACTATTGACAGGGGGCCACAATGAGCAGTTCTTC
CASSLLTGGHNEQFF
>17|TRBJ1-5|TRBV30|NA|few
TGTGCCTGGAGTTCAAAATACAGGGCCCTTAGCAATCAGCCCCAGCATTTT
CAWSSKYRALSNQPQHF
>14|TRBJ1-6|TRBV27|TRBD1|NA
TGTGCCAGCCAGACAGGGGTGGGACATTCACCCCTCCACTTT
CASQTGVGHSPLHF
>15|TRBJ1-4|TRBV20-1|NA|NA
TGCAGTGCTAGTTCCAGGGGTGCAACTAATGAAAAACTGTTTTTT
CSASSRGATNEKLFF
>12|TRBJ1-2|TRBV27|NA|NA
TGTGCCAGCAGTCATTCCGGCTATGGCTACACCTTC
CASSHSGYGYTF
>15|TRBJ2-4|TRBV10-2|NA|NA
TGCGCCAGCAGTGAGAACAGCCTAGCCAAAAACATTCAGTACTTC
CASSENSLAKNIQYF
>16|TRBJ1-5|TRBV15|TRBD1|NA
TGTGCCACCAGCAGAAAATCCAGGGGGTCGGGTCAGCCCCAGCATTTT
CATSRKSRGSGQPQHF
>15|TRBJ1-1|TRBV24-1|TRBD1|NA
TGTGCCACGGCCGGGACAGGGACGGCGAACACTGAAGCTTTCTTT
CATAGTGTANTEAFF
>14|TRBJ2-2|TRBV19|TRBD1|once
TGTGCCAGTAGCGGGACAGCGAACACCGGGGAGCTGTTTTTT
CASSGTANTGELFF
>20|TRBJ1-2|TRBV27|TRBD1|NA
TGTGCCAGCAGTTCCCACACCTCCGGGACAGGGGTGGGGGCCGTGTATGGCTACACCTTC
CASSSHTSGTGVGAVYGYTF
>13|TRBJ1-2|TRBV5-4|TRBD1|NA
TGTGCCAGCAACCAACAGGGGGTAGTAGGCTACACCTTC
CASNQQGVVGYTF
>15|TRBJ1-2|TRBV19|NA|NA
TGTGCCAGTAGAGTAATGCAGGAGGGACACTATGGCTACACCTTC
CASRVMQEGHYGYTF
>14|TRBJ1-2|TRBV3-1/TRBV3-2|NA|few
TGTGCCAGCAGCCAAGATCCGGGAGGCTATGGCTACACCTTC
CASSQDPGGYGYTF
>13|TRBJ1-1|TRBV30|NA|NA
TGTGCCTGGAGTGTGGGAGGGGGGGCTCGAGCTTTCTTT
CAWSVGGGARAFF
>17|TRBJ1-5|TRBV28|TRBD1|few
TGTGCCAGCAGCCTAATAAGACAGGGACGAAGCAATCAGCCCCAGCATTTT
CASSLIRQGRSNQPQHF
>16|TRBJ1-1|TRBV6-5|TRBD1|NA
TGTGCCAGCAGTTACTCATTACCGGACAGGGGGACTGAAGCTTTCTTT
CASSYSLPDRGTEAFF
>18|TRBJ2-3|TRBV18|TRBD2|NA
TGTGCCAGCTCACCAAAGCCTCAAGCGGGGTCCAGCACAGATACGCAGTATTTT
CASSPKPQAGSSTDTQYF
>13|TRBJ1-2|TRBV12-3/TRBV12-4|TRBD1|NA
TGTGCCAGCAGTGTCCAGGGGGCGGGTGGCTACACCTTC
CASSVQGAGGYTF
>16|TRBJ1-1|TRBV4-2|NA|NA
TGTGCCAGCAGCCAAGAAAACGCGGTGTTGAACACTGAAGCTTTCTTT
CASSQENAVLNTEAFF
>17|TRBJ2-1|TRBV30|TRBD2|few
TGTGCCTGGACTACGTCTTATCAGCGGGGGGGCCTCAATGAGCAGTTCTTC
CAWTTSYQRGGLNEQFF
>14|TRBJ2-6|TRBV5-1|NA|NA
TGCGCCAGCAGCTTGTTCGCTGGGGCCAACGTCCTGACTTTC
CASSLFAGANVLTF
>15|TRBJ2-1|TRBV9|TRBD2|once
TGTGCCAGCAGCACCACGGGGGGGCCCTACAATGAGCAGTTCTTC
CASSTTGGPYNEQFF
>13|TRBJ2-7|TRBV5-1|NA|NA
TGCGCCAGCAGCTTGGAACAGGGCTACGAGCAGTACTTC
CASSLEQGYEQYF
>15|TRBJ2-7|TRBV4-2|NA|NA
TGTGCCAGCAGCCAAGACACACAACGTTTCCACGAGCAGTACTTC
CASSQDTQRFHEQYF
>14|TRBJ1-2|TRBV3-1/TRBV3-2|TRBD1|NA
TGTGCCAGCAGCCAACGTTGGACAGGGGACGGCTACACCTTC
CASSQRWTGDGYTF
>15|TRBJ2-3|TRBV2|NA|NA
TGTGCCAGCAGTGTTAGCAACAGGGCCACGGATACGCAGTATTTT
CASSVSNRATDTQYF
>19|TRBJ2-1|TRBV11-2|TRBD1|NA
TGTGCCAGCAGCCCGGGGGGCCAAACAGGGGGCTTCTCCTACAATGAGCAGTTCTTC
CASSPGGQTGGFSYNEQFF
>16|TRBJ1-6|TRBV27|TRBD1|NA
TGTGCCAGCAGTTACAACAGGGGATCCTATAATTCACCCCTCCACTTT
CASSYNRGSYNSPLHF
>16|TRBJ2-7|TRBV28|TRBD2|NA
TGTGCCAGCAGTTCGACTAGCGGGGGGCCAACCTACGAGCAGTACTTC
CASSSTSGGPTYEQYF